A selection of T cell receptor beta chains follows, all from one sample in a study of vaccination effects on CD4 cells after COVID-19. No antigen has been identified for these receptors. Sequencing was performed with immunoSEQ multiplex PCR; in TCRdb, only in-frame clones are kept and a portion is missing. The table includes some 20,000 clones, approximately 70% detected once. The source was CD4+ T cells from PBMCs cultured with HCoV-229E spike peptides, collected before COVID-19 vaccination. These receptors came from a human donor who received a COVID-19 vaccine. Each CDR3 is given with its conserved first and last residue. A D gene is named only where the DNA matches it firmly. Size is omitted from some rows. Given values are once, few, many or a class for expanded clones.

J | D | V | size | CDR3 | DNA
TRBJ1-3 | . | TRBV9 | . | CASSAGTLSGNTIYF | TGTGCCAGCAGCGCCGGGACACTTTCTGGAAACACCATATATTTT
TRBJ2-2 | TRBD1 | TRBV27 | few | CASSFRGRVPGELFF | TGTGCCAGCAGTTTCAGGGGGCGGGTGCCCGGGGAGCTGTTTTTT
TRBJ1-3 | TRBD1 | TRBV19 | few | CASFQGAAGNTIYF | TGTGCCAGTTTTCAGGGGGCGGCTGGAAACACCATATATTTT
TRBJ2-1 | TRBD2 | TRBV19 | . | CASGQAGGFYNEQFF | TGTGCCAGTGGACAAGCGGGGGGATTTTACAATGAGCAGTTCTTC
TRBJ1-2 | . | TRBV6-1 | . | CASSERAQGGGYTF | TGTGCCAGCAGTGAACGGGCCCAGGGTGGTGGCTACACCTTC
TRBJ2-5 | . | TRBV10-3 | . | CAIREGDQETQYF | TGTGCCATCAGGGAAGGGGACCAAGAGACCCAGTACTTC
TRBJ1-4 | . | TRBV6-5 | few | CASSYAGVTGEKLFF | TGTGCCAGCAGTTACGCGGGGGTTACGGGAGAAAAACTGTTTTTT
TRBJ2-2 | . | TRBV2 | few | CASSESLGTTGELFF | TGTGCCAGCAGTGAATCTCTGGGTACCACCGGGGAGCTGTTTTTT
TRBJ1-4 | . | TRBV5-1 | . | CASSFGGSNEKLFF | TGCGCCAGCAGCTTTGGGGGGAGTAATGAAAAACTGTTTTTT
TRBJ2-7 | . | TRBV24-1 | . | CATSDSSGYEQYF | TGTGCCACCAGTGATTCATCGGGCTACGAGCAGTACTTC
TRBJ2-3 | . | TRBV6-4 | . | CASSVQGTTDTQYF | TGTGCCAGCAGTGTCCAGGGAACCACAGATACGCAGTATTTT
TRBJ1-6 | TRBD1 | TRBV4-1 | few | CASSLNAEGAGNSPLHF | TGCGCCAGCAGCCTAAACGCGGAGGGGGCGGGGAATTCACCCCTCCACTTT
TRBJ2-2 | . | TRBV3-1/TRBV3-2 | . | CASSQLLESGELFF | TGTGCCAGCAGCCAACTACTAGAGTCGGGGGAGCTGTTTTTT
TRBJ2-5 | . | TRBV15 | . | CATSRDEETQYF | TGTGCCACCAGCAGAGATGAAGAGACCCAGTACTTC
TRBJ1-4 | TRBD1 | TRBV15 | . | CATSGGQGVGQTNEKLFF | TGTGCCACCAGCGGAGGACAGGGAGTGGGGCAAACTAATGAAAAACTGTTTTTT
TRBJ2-7 | . | TRBV5-1 | . | CASSSRVGGSYEQYF | TGCGCCAGCAGCTCTCGGGTAGGGGGATCCTACGAGCAGTACTTC
TRBJ2-5 | . | TRBV19 | . | CASSRSSGVVTETQYF | TGTGCCAGTAGTCGTTCGTCGGGGGTGGTGACAGAGACCCAGTACTTC
TRBJ1-2 | . | TRBV12-3/TRBV12-4 | . | CASKSGPYGYTF | TGTGCCAGCAAATCTGGGCCCTATGGCTACACCTTC
TRBJ1-1 | . | TRBV18 | . | CASSPQQRNTEAFF | TGTGCCAGCTCACCACAGCAGCGGAACACTGAAGCTTTCTTT
TRBJ1-4 | TRBD1 | TRBV4-1 | . | CASSQDGTGKNEKLFF | TGCGCCAGCAGCCAAGATGGGACAGGAAAAAATGAAAAACTGTTTTTT
TRBJ1-1 | TRBD1 | TRBV19 | few | CASRTDRGSYTEAFF | TGTGCCAGTAGGACGGACAGGGGGTCGTACACTGAAGCTTTCTTT
TRBJ1-1 | TRBD1 | TRBV2 | . | CASSGTGGKAFF | TGTGCCAGCAGCGGGACAGGGGGCAAAGCTTTCTTT
TRBJ2-5 | . | TRBV5-1 | . | CASSQVGTIQETQYF | TGCGCCAGCAGCCAGGTCGGGACAATCCAAGAGACCCAGTACTTC
TRBJ2-1 | . | TRBV19 | . | CASSPRALVLNNEQFF | TGTGCCAGTAGTCCGAGGGCACTAGTCTTAAACAATGAGCAGTTCTTC
TRBJ1-4 | . | TRBV30 | few | CAWSVPMGKLFF | TGTGCCTGGAGTGTACCCATGGGAAAACTGTTTTTT
TRBJ1-6 | . | TRBV27 | . | CASSSKALHSPLHF | TGTGCCAGCAGCTCTAAGGCCCTACATTCACCCCTCCACTTT
TRBJ1-3 | . | TRBV6-1 | . | CASSDQLNSGNTIYF | TGTGCCAGCAGTGACCAACTTAACTCTGGAAACACCATATATTTT